This TCR beta chain was found in a study of metastatic and nonmetastatic thyroid tumors. Study summary: Thyroid patients, malignant and benign, had repertoires compared across blood and tumor or nodule tissue.

Turning to this clone: A read error may account for a junction end that differs from germline.

Nobody among the patients had been given any treatment before thyroid surgery. Original handling: Clinicopathological groups supplied CDR3 differences that were used to build a distant-metastasis classifier for papillary thyroid cancer. TCRdb re-analyzed the PCR reads through MiXCR. The V and J calls here are based on TCRdb, not the publication. The data contain over 45,000 clones, around 23% of them singletons. The CDR3 length is 15 residues. The V gene's germline CDR1 is SGHTA and CDR2 FQGNSA. The origin of this receptor is a male donor with papillary thyroid cancer or a benign thyroid nodule (not recorded which). Some clones in this sample may be carry-over from other donors' samples. The sequenced sample consisted of blood. The rearrangement uses TRBV7-2 and TRBJ1-2; no firm D call. CDR3 loop: CVSSLGGSEGYGYTF. In DNA, the CDR3 is TGTGTCAGCAGCTTAGGCGGTAGTGAAGGATATGGCTACACCTTC.